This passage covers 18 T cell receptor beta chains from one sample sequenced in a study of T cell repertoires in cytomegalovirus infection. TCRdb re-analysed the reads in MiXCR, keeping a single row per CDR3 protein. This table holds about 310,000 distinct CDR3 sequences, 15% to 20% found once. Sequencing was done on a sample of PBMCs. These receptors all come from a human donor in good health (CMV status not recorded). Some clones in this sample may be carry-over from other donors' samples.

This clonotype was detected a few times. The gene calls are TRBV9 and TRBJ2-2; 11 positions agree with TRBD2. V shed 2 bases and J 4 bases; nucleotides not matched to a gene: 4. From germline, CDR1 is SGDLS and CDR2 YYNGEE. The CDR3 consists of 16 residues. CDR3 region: CASSVLAGGSTGELFF. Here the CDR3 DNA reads TGTGCCAGCAGCGTCCTAGCGGGGGGAAGCACCGGGGAGCTGTTTTTT.

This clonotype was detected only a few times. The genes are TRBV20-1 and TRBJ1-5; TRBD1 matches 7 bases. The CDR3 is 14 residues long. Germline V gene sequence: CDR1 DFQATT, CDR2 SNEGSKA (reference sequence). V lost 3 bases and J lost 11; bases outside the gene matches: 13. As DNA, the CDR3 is TGCAGTGCTAGTCGGCAGGGGGTGTTAAGGGCCCAGCATTTT. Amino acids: CSASRQGVLRAQHF.

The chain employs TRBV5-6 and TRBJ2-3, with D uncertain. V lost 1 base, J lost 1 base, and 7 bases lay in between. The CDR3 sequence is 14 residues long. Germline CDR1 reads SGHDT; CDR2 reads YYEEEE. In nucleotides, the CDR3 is TGTGCCAGCAGCTTGTGGTCGGGCACAGATACGCAGTATTTT. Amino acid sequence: CASSLWSGTDTQYF. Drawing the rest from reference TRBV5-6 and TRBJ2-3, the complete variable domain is DAGVTQSPTHLIKTRGQQVTLRCSPKSGHDTVSWYQQALGQGPQFIFQYYEEEERQRGNFPDRFSGHQFPNYSSELNVNALLLGDSALYLCASSLWSGTDTQYFGPGTRLTVL.

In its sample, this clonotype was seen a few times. CDR3 region: CASSQDQGYEQYF. CDR3 sequence (DNA): TGTGCCAGCAGCCAAGATCAAGGCTACGAGCAGTACTTC. The rearrangement links TRBV14 to TRBJ2-7; unclear D gene. V lost 0 bases, J lost 3 bases, and 6 bases lay in between. In germline, CDR1 is SGHDN, CDR2 FVKESK. This CDR3 has 13 amino acids. Together with reference TRBV14 and TRBJ2-7, the CDR3 gives the full variable domain: EAGVTQFPSHSVIEKGQTVTLRCDPISGHDNLYWYRRVMGKEIKFLLHFVKESKQDESGMPNNRFLAERTGGTYSTLKVQPAELEDSGVYFCASSQDQGYEQYFGPGTRLTVT.

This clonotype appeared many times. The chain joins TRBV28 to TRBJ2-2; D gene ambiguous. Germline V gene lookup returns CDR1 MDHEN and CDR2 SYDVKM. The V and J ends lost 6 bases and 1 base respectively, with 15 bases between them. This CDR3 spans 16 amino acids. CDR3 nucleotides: TGTGCCAGCAGAACATTTGATTCTCAGAACACCGGGGAGCTGTTTTTT. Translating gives CASRTFDSQNTGELFF. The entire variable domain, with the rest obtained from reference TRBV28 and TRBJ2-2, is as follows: DVKVTQSSRYLVKRTGEKVFLECVQDMDHENMFWYRQDPGLGLRLIYFSYDVKMKEKGDIPEGYSVSREKKERFSLILESASTNQTSMYLCASRTFDSQNTGELFFGEGSRLTVL.

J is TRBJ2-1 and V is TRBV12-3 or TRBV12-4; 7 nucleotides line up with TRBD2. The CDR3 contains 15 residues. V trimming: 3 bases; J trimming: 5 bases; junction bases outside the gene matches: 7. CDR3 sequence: CASSLGGDLNNEQFF. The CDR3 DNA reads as TGTGCCAGCAGTTTGGGAGGGGACCTAAACAATGAGCAGTTCTTC.

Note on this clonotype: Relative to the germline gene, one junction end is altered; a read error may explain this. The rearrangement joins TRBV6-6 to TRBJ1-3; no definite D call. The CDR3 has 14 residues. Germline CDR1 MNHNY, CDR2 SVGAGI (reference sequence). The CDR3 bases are TGTGCCTGCAGCGGGAGAAAGTCTGGAAACACCATATATTTT. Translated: CACSGRKSGNTIYF.

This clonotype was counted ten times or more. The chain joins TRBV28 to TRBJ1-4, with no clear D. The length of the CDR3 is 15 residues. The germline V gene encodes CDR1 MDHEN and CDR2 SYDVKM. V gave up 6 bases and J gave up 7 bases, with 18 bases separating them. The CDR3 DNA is TGTGCCAGCAGCCCCCAGATTGGATTTGGTGAAAAACTGTTTTTT. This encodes CASSPQIGFGEKLFF.

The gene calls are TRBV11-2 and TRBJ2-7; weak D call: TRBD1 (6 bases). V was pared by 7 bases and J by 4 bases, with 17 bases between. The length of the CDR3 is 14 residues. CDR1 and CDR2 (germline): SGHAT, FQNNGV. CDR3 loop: CASKTGHSTYEQYF. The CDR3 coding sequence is TGTGCCAGCAAAACGGGACATTCGACATACGAGCAGTACTTC.

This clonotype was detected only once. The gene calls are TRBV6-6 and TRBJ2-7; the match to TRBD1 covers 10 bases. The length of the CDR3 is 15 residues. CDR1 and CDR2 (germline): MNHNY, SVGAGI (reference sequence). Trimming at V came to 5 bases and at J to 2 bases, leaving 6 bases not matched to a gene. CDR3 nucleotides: TGTGCCAGCAGTCCGACAGGGGGCGACACCTACGAGCAGTACTTC. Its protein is CASSPTGGDTYEQYF.

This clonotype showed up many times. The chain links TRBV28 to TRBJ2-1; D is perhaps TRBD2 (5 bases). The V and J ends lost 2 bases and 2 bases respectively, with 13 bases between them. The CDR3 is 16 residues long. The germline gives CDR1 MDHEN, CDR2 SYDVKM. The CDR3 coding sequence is TGTGCCAGCAGTTTAAAGGACTTACCCGCCTACAATGAGCAGTTCTTC. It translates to CASSLKDLPAYNEQFF.

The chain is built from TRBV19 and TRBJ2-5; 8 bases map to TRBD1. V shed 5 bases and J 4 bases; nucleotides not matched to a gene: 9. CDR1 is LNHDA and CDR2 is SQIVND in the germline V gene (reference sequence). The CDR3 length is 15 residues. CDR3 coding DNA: TGTGCCAGTAGTGCATCAGGGGGCGCGGGAGAGACCCAGTACTTC. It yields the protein CASSASGGAGETQYF.

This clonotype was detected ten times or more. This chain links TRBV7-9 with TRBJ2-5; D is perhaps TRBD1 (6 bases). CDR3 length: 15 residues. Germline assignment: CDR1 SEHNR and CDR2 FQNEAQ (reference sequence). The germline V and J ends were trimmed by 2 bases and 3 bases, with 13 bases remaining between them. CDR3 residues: CASSLNRAAEETQYF. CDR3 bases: TGTGCCAGCAGCTTAAACAGGGCTGCGGAAGAGACCCAGTACTTC.

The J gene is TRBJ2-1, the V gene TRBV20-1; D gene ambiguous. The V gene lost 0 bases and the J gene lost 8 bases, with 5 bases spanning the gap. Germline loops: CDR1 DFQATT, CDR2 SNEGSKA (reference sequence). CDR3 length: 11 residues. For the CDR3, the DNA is TGCAGTGCTAGAGATACCCATGAGCAGTTCTTC. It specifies CSARDTHEQFF.

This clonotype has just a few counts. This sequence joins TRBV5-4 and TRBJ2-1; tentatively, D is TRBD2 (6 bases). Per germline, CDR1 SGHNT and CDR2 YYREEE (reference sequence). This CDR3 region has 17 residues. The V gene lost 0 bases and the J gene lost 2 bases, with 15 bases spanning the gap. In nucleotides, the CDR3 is TGTGCCAGCAGCTTGGATCGGCCGGGAGTCACCTACAATGAGCAGTTCTTC. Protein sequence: CASSLDRPGVTYNEQFF. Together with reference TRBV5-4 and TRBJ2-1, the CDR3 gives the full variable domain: ETGVTQSPTHLIKTRGQQVTLRCSSQSGHNTVSWYQQALGQGPQFIFQYYREEENGRGNFPPRFSGLQFPNYSSELNVNALELDDSALYLCASSLDRPGVTYNEQFFGPGTRLTVL.

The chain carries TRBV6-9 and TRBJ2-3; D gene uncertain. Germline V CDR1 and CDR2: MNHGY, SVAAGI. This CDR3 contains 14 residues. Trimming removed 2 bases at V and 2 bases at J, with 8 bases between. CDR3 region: CASSYVGFTDTQYF. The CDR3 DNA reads TGTGCCAGCAGTTATGTCGGCTTCACAGATACGCAGTATTTT.

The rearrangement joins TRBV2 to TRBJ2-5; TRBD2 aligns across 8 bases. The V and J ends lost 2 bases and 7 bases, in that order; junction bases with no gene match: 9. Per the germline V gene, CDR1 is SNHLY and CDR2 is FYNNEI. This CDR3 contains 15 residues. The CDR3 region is CASSEHDGGAGTQYF. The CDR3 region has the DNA TGTGCCAGCAGTGAACATGACGGGGGGGCCGGGACCCAGTACTTC. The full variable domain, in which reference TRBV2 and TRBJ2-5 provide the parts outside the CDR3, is EPEVTQTPSHQVTQMGQEVILRCVPISNHLYFYWYRQILGQKVEFLVSFYNNEISEKSEIFDDQFSVERPDGSNFTLKIRSTKLEDSAMYFCASSEHDGGAGTQYFGPGTRLLVL.

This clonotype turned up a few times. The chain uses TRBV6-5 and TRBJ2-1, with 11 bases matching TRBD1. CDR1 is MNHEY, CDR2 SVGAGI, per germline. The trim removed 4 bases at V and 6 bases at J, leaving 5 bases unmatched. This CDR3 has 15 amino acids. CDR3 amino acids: CASSFPGTGGNEQFF. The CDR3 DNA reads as TGTGCCAGCAGTTTCCCCGGGACAGGGGGCAATGAGCAGTTCTTC.